Listed below are T cell receptor beta chains from one sample, sequenced in a study of cytomegalovirus exposure and HLA in healthy donors. Sequenced by immunoSEQ multiplex PCR; TCRdb stores in-frame clones only, minus some. This listing includes just under 90,000 clones. The source material was PBMCs. These TCRs come from a girl between 5 and 17 years old in good health and CMV-seropositive. Each CDR3 is given with its conserved first and last residue. D genes are given only for firm matches.

TRBJ2-3	TRBD2	TRBV4-1	CASSRYTSGGATDTQYF	TGCGCCAGCAGCCGATATACTAGCGGGGGGGCCACAGATACGCAGTATTTT
TRBJ2-7	NA	TRBV5-5	CASSLANKIGGLGEQYF	TGTGCCAGCAGCTTGGCCAATAAGATCGGAGGGTTGGGCGAGCAGTACTTC
TRBJ2-5	NA	TRBV5-1	CASSLAGGQETQYF	TGCGCCAGCAGCTTGGCCGGGGGCCAAGAGACCCAGTACTTC
TRBJ2-7	NA	TRBV6-6	CASSKPDTHEQYF	TGTGCCAGCAGTAAACCTGACACCCACGAGCAGTACTTC
TRBJ2-7	TRBD2	TRBV2	CASRDSGGHEQYF	TGTGCCAGCAGGGATAGCGGGGGACACGAGCAGTACTTC
TRBJ2-7	TRBD2	TRBV6-1	CASSGDQSASGTALYEQYF	TGTGCCAGCAGTGGGGACCAATCTGCTAGCGGAACGGCCCTCTACGAGCAGTACTTC
TRBJ2-5	NA	TRBV5-6	CASSLYPQETQYF	TGTGCCAGCAGCTTGTATCCTCAAGAGACCCAGTACTTC
TRBJ1-4	NA	TRBV29-1	CSVVGWGDEKLFF	TGCAGCGTTGTAGGGTGGGGAGATGAAAAACTGTTTTTT
TRBJ1-1	NA	TRBV6-5	CASSSPNLNTEAFF	TGTGCCAGCAGCTCCCCCAACTTGAACACTGAAGCTTTCTTT
TRBJ1-2	NA	TRBV27	CASSPYRVVGRNYGYTF	TGTGCCAGCAGTCCCTACAGGGTCGTTGGAAGAAACTATGGCTACACCTTC
TRBJ1-2	TRBD1	TRBV11-2	CASSPRQGDGYTF	TGTGCCAGCAGCCCGAGACAGGGAGATGGCTACACCTTC
TRBJ1-1	NA	TRBV9	CASSVDKWTGSTEAFF	TGTGCCAGCAGCGTAGACAAGTGGACGGGGAGCACTGAAGCTTTCTTT
TRBJ1-2	TRBD1	TRBV7-2	CASSLVVTGVEGYTF	TGTGCCAGCAGCTTAGTCGTGACAGGGGTTGAAGGCTACACCTTC
TRBJ1-6	NA	TRBV5-8	CASTVSSYNSPLHF	TGTGCCAGCACCGTGAGCTCCTATAATTCACCCCTCCACTTT
TRBJ2-7	NA	TRBV4-3	CASSQVYTGEQYF	TGCGCCAGCAGCCAAGTGTACACAGGGGAGCAGTACTTC
TRBJ1-4	TRBD1	TRBV4-2	CASSQDWGTGVRHEKLFF	TGTGCCAGCAGCCAAGATTGGGGGACAGGGGTGAGACATGAAAAACTGTTTTTT
TRBJ1-4	NA	TRBV4-3	CASSQDRSWGANGNEKLFF	TGCGCCAGCAGCCAAGATCGGTCTTGGGGAGCCAATGGGAATGAAAAACTGTTTTTT
TRBJ2-3	TRBD2	TRBV11-3	CASRSTSAADTQYF	TGTGCCAGCAGATCGACTAGCGCCGCAGATACGCAGTATTTT
TRBJ1-3	NA	TRBV7-9	CASSFPSSGNTIYF	TGTGCCAGCAGCTTCCCGAGCTCTGGAAACACCATATATTTT
TRBJ1-2	NA	TRBV19	CALHRENYGYTF	TGTGCCCTTCACAGGGAGAACTATGGCTACACCTTC
TRBJ2-5	NA	TRBV6-5	CASSYRDVTETQYF	TGTGCCAGCAGTTACCGGGATGTAACTGAGACCCAGTACTTC
TRBJ2-3	NA	TRBV6-1	CASSERGSTDTQYF	TGTGCCAGCAGTGAACGAGGGTCGACAGATACGCAGTATTTT
TRBJ1-1	NA	TRBV6-5	CASSYDRNTEAFF	TGTGCCAGCAGTTACGACAGGAACACTGAAGCTTTCTTT
TRBJ2-1	NA	TRBV9	CASSPPTTHNEQFF	TGTGCCAGCAGCCCACCTACCACTCACAATGAGCAGTTCTTC
TRBJ1-2	NA	TRBV11-2	CASRSRDTEYGYTF	TGTGCCAGCAGATCCCGGGACACCGAATATGGCTACACCTTC
TRBJ1-2	NA	TRBV28	CASSPGEGFGYTF	TGTGCCAGCAGTCCAGGGGAGGGGTTTGGCTACACCTTC
TRBJ1-5	TRBD1	TRBV6-1	CASNRDRSNQPQHF	TGTGCCAGCAACCGGGACAGAAGCAATCAGCCCCAGCATTTT
TRBJ1-6	NA	TRBV7-2	CASSFQGSPLHF	TGTGCCAGCAGCTTCCAGGGCTCACCCCTCCACTTT
TRBJ1-6	NA	TRBV6-5	CASTYGGSYNSPLHF	TGTGCCAGCACCTACGGCGGCAGTTATAATTCACCCCTCCACTTT
TRBJ2-7	NA	TRBV5-4	CASRKVHERYEQYF	TGTGCCAGCAGGAAGGTACACGAGCGCTACGAGCAGTACTTC
TRBJ1-1	NA	TRBV19	CASSIPNGKAFF	TGTGCCAGTAGTATTCCTAACGGGAAAGCTTTCTTT
TRBJ2-5	TRBD1	TRBV6-1	CASSAWTGRETQYF	TGTGCCAGCAGTGCGTGGACAGGGAGAGAGACCCAGTACTTC
TRBJ1-2	NA	TRBV6-5	CASSYTQGFRGYTF	TGTGCCAGCAGTTACACCCAGGGGTTTAGGGGCTACACCTTC
TRBJ1-4	TRBD1	TRBV7-9	CASRSGQGGDEKLFF	TGTGCCAGCAGATCGGGACAGGGTGGTGATGAAAAACTGTTTTTT
TRBJ1-6	NA	TRBV4-3	CASSLAESSYNSPLHF	TGCGCCAGCAGCCTAGCTGAGAGCTCCTATAATTCACCCCTCCACTTT